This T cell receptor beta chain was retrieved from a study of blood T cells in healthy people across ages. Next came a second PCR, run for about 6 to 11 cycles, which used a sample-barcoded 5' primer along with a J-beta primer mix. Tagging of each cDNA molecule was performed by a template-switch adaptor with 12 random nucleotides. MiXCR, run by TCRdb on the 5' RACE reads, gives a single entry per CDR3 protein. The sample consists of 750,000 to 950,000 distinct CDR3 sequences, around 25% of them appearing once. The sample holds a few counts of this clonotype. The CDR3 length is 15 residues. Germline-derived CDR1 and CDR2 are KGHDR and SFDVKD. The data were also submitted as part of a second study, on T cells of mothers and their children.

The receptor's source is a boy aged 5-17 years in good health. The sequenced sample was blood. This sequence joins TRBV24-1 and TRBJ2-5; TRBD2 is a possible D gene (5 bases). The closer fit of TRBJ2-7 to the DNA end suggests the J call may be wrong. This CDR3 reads CATTTFWEPSYEQYF. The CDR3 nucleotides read TGTGCCACCACCACCTTCTGGGAGCCATCCTACGAGCAGTACTTC.